These 18 T cell receptor beta chains originate from one sample sequenced in a study of resident and recirculating memory T cells in vitiligo (dated by TCRdb to the late 2010s). The library was produced with the immunoSEQ multiplex PCR assay. The table comes from immuneACCESS by way of TCRdb, which keeps in-frame sequences with V and J called. Part of the clones is missing from these tables; in studies checked, under half for an unresolved V gene and the rest for unknown reasons. This sample is represented by around 76,000 clones; roughly nine tenths of them were singletons. In total, the top ten clones hold less than 5.5% of the sample. The sequenced material came from blood. The receptor source for this set is a male donor with vitiligo.

The J gene is TRBJ1-6, the V gene TRBV19, with 7 bases fitting TRBD1. With 2 bases clipped from V and 2 bases from J, the junction kept 3 bases outside the gene matches. Germline CDR1 is LNHDA and CDR2 is SQIVND (reference sequence). The CDR3 totals 16 residues. Written as DNA, the CDR3 is TGTGCCAGTAGTATACCGACAGGGCCCTATAATTCACCCCTCCACTTT. Translated, it gives CASSIPTGPYNSPLHF.

This clone was seen only a few times. The chain carries TRBV4-1 and TRBJ1-6; possibly TRBD1 for D (6 bases). Deletions cut 2 bases from V and 13 bases from J, with 9 bases between. The germline V gene has CDR1 MGHRA and CDR2 YSYEKL. The CDR3 has 12 residues. This chain's CDR3 is CASSQNRAPLHF. DNA for the CDR3: TGCGCCAGCAGCCAAAACAGGGCTCCCCTCCACTTT.

This chain links TRBV4-3 with TRBJ1-4, with unresolved D. Germline V gene sequence: CDR1 LGHNA, CDR2 YSLEER. This CDR3 is 16 amino acids long. V lost 0 bases and J 6 bases, leaving 14 bases between the germline ends. The CDR3 DNA is TGCGCCAGCAGCCAAGAAGGTTTAGCGGCGGATGAAAAACTGTTTTTT. Translated, it gives CASSQEGLAADEKLFF.

The chain uses TRBV4-3 and TRBJ2-1; TRBD2 aligns across 10 bases. Germline loops: CDR1 LGHNA, CDR2 YSLEER. The CDR3 spans 16 residues. V shed 4 bases and J 5 bases; nucleotides not matched to a gene: 8. CDR3 DNA sequence: TGCGCCAGCAGCCGAGCTCAGCGGGGGGGCGACAATGAGCAGTTCTTC. It encodes CASSRAQRGGDNEQFF.

The V gene is TRBV7-6, the J gene TRBJ1-1; no clear D gene. With 3 bases removed from V and 3 bases from J, the gap between germline ends came to 8 bases. CDR1 and CDR2 from the germline V gene are SGHVS and FNYEAQ. This CDR3 comprises 13 residues. CDR3: CASSLSLDTEAFF. For the CDR3, the DNA is TGTGCCAGCAGCTTGTCGCTAGACACTGAAGCTTTCTTT.

The rearrangement joins TRBV5-5 to TRBJ2-2, with 9 bases that match TRBD2. The germline V gene has CDR1 SGHKS and CDR2 YYEKEE (reference sequence). With 5 bases clipped from V and 0 bases from J, the junction kept 5 bases outside the gene matches. The CDR3 consists of 16 residues. The CDR3 coding sequence is TGTGCCAGCAGTAATAGCGGGGGCCCGAACACCGGGGAGCTGTTTTTT. It is translated as CASSNSGGPNTGELFF.

The table lists this clone with a count of one. The chain combines TRBV11-2 with TRBJ2-3; 11 nucleotides match TRBD2. The junction had 10 bases not matched to a gene; V was cut back by 9 bases and J by 5 bases. The CDR3 totals 15 residues. Germline V gene data show CDR1 as SGHAT and CDR2 as FQNNGV. CDR3 DNA sequence: TGTGCCAGTCTAATAGCGGGGGGGCTAAGAGATACGCAGTATTTT. Translating it yields CASLIAGGLRDTQYF.

The gene calls are TRBV5-1 and TRBJ2-3, with 16 bases fitting TRBD2. The germline V gene has CDR1 SGHRS and CDR2 YFSETQ. V shed 4 bases and J 5 bases; nucleotides not matched to a gene: 4. The CDR3 loop spans 16 amino acids. Here the CDR3 reads CASSRGLAGGIDTQYF. As DNA, the CDR3 is TGCGCCAGCAGCCGGGGACTAGCGGGGGGGATAGATACGCAGTATTTT. The whole variable domain, remainder taken from reference TRBV5-1 and TRBJ2-3, is KAGVTQTPRYLIKTRGQQVTLSCSPISGHRSVSWYQQTPGQGLQFLFEYFSETQRNKGNFPGRFSGRQFSNSRSEMNVSTLELGDSALYLCASSRGLAGGIDTQYFGPGTRLTVL.

V gene TRBV5-4 combines with J gene TRBJ2-3, with 8 positions matching TRBD1. The germline V gene has CDR1 SGHNT and CDR2 YYREEE (reference sequence). The CDR3 spans 14 residues. V was clipped by 3 bases and J by 2 bases; unmatched bases: 2. CDR3 region: CASSSGQVTDTQYF. The CDR3 nucleotides read TGTGCCAGCAGCTCGGGACAGGTCACAGATACGCAGTATTTT. Variable domain in full (rest from reference TRBV5-4 and TRBJ2-3): ETGVTQSPTHLIKTRGQQVTLRCSSQSGHNTVSWYQQALGQGPQFIFQYYREEENGRGNFPPRFSGLQFPNYSSELNVNALELDDSALYLCASSSGQVTDTQYFGPGTRLTVL.

The V and J genes are TRBV5-1 and TRBJ2-5, with 10 nucleotides matching TRBD2. Unmatched junction bases numbered 13, after V lost 0 bases and J lost 5 bases. CDR1 is SGHRS, CDR2 YFSETQ, per germline. The CDR3 runs to 18 residues. The CDR3 DNA follows: TGCGCCAGCAGCTTGGAGTCTAGCGGGGGCTCGGGGGGGGAGACCCAGTACTTC. This gives the protein CASSLESSGGSGGETQYF. Looking up the rest from reference TRBV5-1 and TRBJ2-5 gives the full variable domain: KAGVTQTPRYLIKTRGQQVTLSCSPISGHRSVSWYQQTPGQGLQFLFEYFSETQRNKGNFPGRFSGRQFSNSRSEMNVSTLELGDSALYLCASSLESSGGSGGETQYFGPGTRLLVL.

V and J are TRBV6-5 and TRBJ1-1; 7 bases map to TRBD1. Germline V gene sequence: CDR1 MNHEY, CDR2 SVGAGI. The CDR3 spans 15 residues. The junction had 8 bases not matched to a gene; V was cut back by 5 bases and J by 2 bases. The CDR3 is CASSAQGWGNTEAFF. The CDR3, as DNA: TGTGCCAGCAGTGCACAGGGGTGGGGAAACACTGAAGCTTTCTTT.

The chain uses TRBV27 and TRBJ2-7; 10 bases agree with TRBD1. V was pared by 2 bases and J by 2 bases, with 0 bases of the junction left unmatched. Germline values: CDR1 MNHEY, CDR2 SMNVEV (reference sequence). The CDR3 sequence is 14 residues long. CDR3 region: CASSLGTGAYEQYF. For the CDR3, the DNA is TGTGCCAGCAGTTTAGGGACAGGGGCCTACGAGCAGTACTTC.

The rearrangement uses TRBV2 and TRBJ2-3, with 8 nucleotides matching TRBD1. Germline assignment: CDR1 SNHLY and CDR2 FYNNEI. Losses at the gene ends were 4 bases for V and 4 bases for J; bases not matched to a gene: 7. The CDR3 runs 15 residues. The CDR3 nucleotides are TGTGCCAGCAGTGGGCCGGGACAGGTAGCAGATACGCAGTATTTT. This gives the protein CASSGPGQVADTQYF.

V usage is TRBV19 and J usage is TRBJ2-5; D might be TRBD1 (5 bases). Germline V lookup: CDR1 LNHDA, CDR2 SQIVND (reference sequence). The CDR3 consists of 13 residues. V gave up 2 bases and J gave up 1 base, with 5 bases separating them. The CDR3 loop reads CASSITGQETQYF. The CDR3 DNA reads TGTGCCAGTAGTATAACAGGCCAAGAGACCCAGTACTTC.

This rearrangement joins TRBV7-3 to TRBJ2-3; TRBD2 aligns across 13 bases. The J segment lost 0 bases and the V segment lost 5 bases, leaving 11 bases of the junction unmatched. The CDR3 is made up of 19 amino acids. Germline V lookup: CDR1 SGHTA, CDR2 FQGTGA. CDR3 nucleotide sequence: TGTGCCAGCAGCCGGACTAGCGGGGGTTACCTAGGTAGCACAGATACGCAGTATTTT. Its protein product is CASSRTSGGYLGSTDTQYF.

The chain links TRBV5-1 to TRBJ2-1, with D tentatively TRBD2 (5 bases). Germline values: CDR1 SGHRS, CDR2 YFSETQ. CDR3 length: 15 residues. V lost 0 bases, J lost 5 bases, and 12 bases lay in between. The CDR3 loop reads CASSLAAGMDNEQFF. Written as DNA, the CDR3 is TGCGCCAGCAGCTTGGCGGCGGGTATGGACAATGAGCAGTTCTTC. Drawing the rest from reference TRBV5-1 and TRBJ2-1, the complete variable domain is KAGVTQTPRYLIKTRGQQVTLSCSPISGHRSVSWYQQTPGQGLQFLFEYFSETQRNKGNFPGRFSGRQFSNSRSEMNVSTLELGDSALYLCASSLAAGMDNEQFFGPGTRLTVL.

The V gene is TRBV25-1, the J gene TRBJ2-1, with 7 bases fitting TRBD2. This CDR3 spans 14 amino acids. Unmatched junction bases numbered 8, after V lost 7 bases and J lost 5 bases. The germline CDR1 and CDR2 sequences are MGHDK and SYGVNS. CDR3 in amino acids: CASTTAGKDNEQFF. CDR3 DNA: TGTGCCAGCACCACAGCGGGAAAGGACAATGAGCAGTTCTTC.

This rearrangement joins TRBV6-1 to TRBJ1-3; D may be TRBD1 (6 bases). The CDR3 spans 17 residues. V was shortened by 2 bases and J by 4 bases, with 18 bases between the two germline ends. From germline, CDR1 is MNHNS and CDR2 SASEGT. CDR3 sequence: CASSEPPGGAGGNTIYF. CDR3 coding DNA: TGTGCCAGCAGTGAACCCCCTGGGGGCGCGGGCGGAAACACCATATATTTT.